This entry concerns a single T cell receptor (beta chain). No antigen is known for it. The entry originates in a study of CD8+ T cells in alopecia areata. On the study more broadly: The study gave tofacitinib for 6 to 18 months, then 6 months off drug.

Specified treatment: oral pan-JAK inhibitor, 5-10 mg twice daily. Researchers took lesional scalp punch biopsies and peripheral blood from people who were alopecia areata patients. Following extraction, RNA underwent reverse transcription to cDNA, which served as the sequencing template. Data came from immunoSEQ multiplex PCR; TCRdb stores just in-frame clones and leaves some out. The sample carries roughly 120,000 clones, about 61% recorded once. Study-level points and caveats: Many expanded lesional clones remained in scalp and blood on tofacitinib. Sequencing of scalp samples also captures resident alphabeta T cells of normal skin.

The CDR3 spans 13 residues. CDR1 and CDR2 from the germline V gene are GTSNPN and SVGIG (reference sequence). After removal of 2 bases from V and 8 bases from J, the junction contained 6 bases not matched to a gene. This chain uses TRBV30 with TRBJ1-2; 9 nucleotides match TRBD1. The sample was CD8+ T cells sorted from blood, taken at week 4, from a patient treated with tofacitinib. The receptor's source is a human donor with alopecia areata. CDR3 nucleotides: TGTGCCTGGAGTATTGGACAGGGGAACGGCTACACCTTC. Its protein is CAWSIGQGNGYTF.